What follows is one T cell receptor beta chain and its context. These data belong to a study of blood T cell repertoires in COVID-19. Study-wide background: Spain, Italy and the United States supplied samples that represented acute and convalescent COVID-19.

The CDR3 contains 15 residues. CDR1 is SGHTA and CDR2 is FQGTGA in the germline V gene. Trimming left V 2 bases short and J 3 bases short, with 14 bases between. Original analysis: Reference gene primer amplification gave estimated nucleated cell counts. TCRdb's table, derived via immunoSEQ multiplex PCR, lists solely in-frame clones and lacks some. The V and J calls and the clone size are those of that table, but D and trimming were determined from the DNA. The sample contains about 270,000 clones, about 89% of which appear only once. The sample consisted of peripheral blood. V and J are TRBV7-3 and TRBJ2-7; D perhaps matches TRBD1 (6 bases). This clonotype was sampled from a woman between 50 and 59 years old with acute or convalescent COVID-19. The CDR3 protein is CASSLLPDRDYEQYF. CDR3 nucleotides: TGTGCCAGCAGCTTACTTCCGGACAGAGACTACGAGCAGTACTTC. The whole variable domain, filled in from reference TRBV7-3 and TRBJ2-7, reads GAGVSQTPSNKVTEKGKYVELRCDPISGHTALYWYRQSLGQGPEFLIYFQGTGAADDSGLPNDRFFAVRPEGSVSTLKIQRTERGDSAVYLCASSLLPDRDYEQYFGPGTRLTVT.